These 23 T cell receptor beta chains were all obtained from the same sample, sequenced in a study of OX40 agonist ivuxolimab in advanced cancers. Sequencing used immunoSEQ multiplex PCR; TCRdb keeps in-frame clones, though not all of them. The profile shows 50,000 to 65,000 clones, approximately 88% of them singletons. The starting material was CD4+ or CD8+ T cells sorted from blood, obtained in a trial of the OX40 agonist ivuxolimab. The receptors derive from an adult with an advanced solid tumor such as melanoma, head and neck, liver or kidney cancer.

The V gene is TRBV9, the J gene TRBJ2-1; 9 bases agree with TRBD2. After removal of 0 bases from V and 0 bases from J, the junction contained 7 bases not matched to a gene. The V gene's germline CDR1 is SGDLS and CDR2 YYNGEE. The CDR3 is made up of 18 amino acids. The CDR3 sequence: CASSVDQREALSYNEQFF. DNA for the CDR3: TGTGCCAGCAGCGTAGATCAGCGGGAGGCCCTCTCCTACAATGAGCAGTTCTTC.

The V gene is TRBV6-5, the J gene TRBJ2-5; D is perhaps TRBD1 (5 bases). There are 15 residues in the CDR3. The V gene lost 2 bases and the J gene lost 1 base, with 11 bases spanning the gap. From germline, CDR1 is MNHEY and CDR2 SVGAGI. The CDR3 here is CASSYADRPQETQYF. The CDR3 DNA reads as TGTGCCAGCAGTTACGCAGACAGACCCCAAGAGACCCAGTACTTC.

The genes are TRBV6-1 and TRBJ2-1; TRBD1 might be the D (5 bases). The CDR3 consists of 16 residues. The germline V and J ends were trimmed by 3 bases and 0 bases, with 12 bases remaining between them. The germline V gene encodes CDR1 MNHNS and CDR2 SASEGT. The CDR3 loop reads CASSDDSKSSYNEQFF. CDR3 coding DNA: TGTGCCAGCAGTGACGACAGCAAGAGCTCCTACAATGAGCAGTTCTTC.

CDR3: CASSESPNQPQHF. DNA for the CDR3: TGTGCCAGCAGTGAGTCCCCCAATCAGCCCCAGCATTTT. The V and J genes are TRBV6-5 and TRBJ1-5; the D is unclear. This CDR3 contains 13 residues. V was pared by 5 bases and J by 3 bases, with 8 bases between. Germline-derived CDR1 and CDR2 are MNHEY and SVGAGI.

The chain combines TRBV7-2 with TRBJ2-1; D remains ambiguous. This CDR3 is built from 13 residues. V was clipped by 4 bases and J by 7 bases, with 11 bases between them. Germline V gene sequence: CDR1 SGHTA, CDR2 FQGNSA. CDR3 DNA: TGTGCCAGCAGCTCCTTGACGGAAAATGAGCAGTTCTTC. It specifies CASSSLTENEQFF.

The rearrangement links TRBV2 to TRBJ1-4, with 9 nucleotides matching TRBD1. CDR1 is SNHLY and CDR2 is FYNNEI in the germline V gene. V dropped 6 bases and J dropped 7; count of bases not matched to a gene: 6. The CDR3 contains 14 residues. CDR3 nucleotides: TGTGCCAGCAGCGCTGGGACAGGGACTGAAAAACTGTTTTTT. Protein sequence: CASSAGTGTEKLFF.

As for this clone: An end of the junction does not agree with germline; a read error may underlie this. The chain employs TRBV11-2 and TRBJ1-6, with TRBD1 matching over 12 bases. The CDR3 loop spans 17 amino acids. Germline assignment: CDR1 SGHAT and CDR2 FQNNGV. CDR3: CASSLGGQGAYNSPLHF. The CDR3, as DNA: TGTGCCAGCAGCTTAGGGGGACAGGGGGCCTACAATTCACCCCTCCACTTT.

This chain joins TRBV29-1 and TRBJ1-1; no definite D call. V dropped 1 base and J dropped 6 bases, with 15 bases sitting between them. The CDR3 contains 14 residues. CDR1 SQVTM and CDR2 ANQGSEA come from the germline V gene. The chain's CDR3 is CSVEGPALKSEAFF. The CDR3 DNA is TGCAGCGTTGAAGGGCCAGCCTTGAAGTCTGAAGCTTTCTTT.

The chain has TRBV30 and TRBJ1-4, with 9 bases aligning to TRBD1. CDR3 length: 14 residues. CDR1 is GTSNPN and CDR2 is SVGIG in the germline V gene (reference sequence). The ends lost 4 bases at V and 8 bases at J; junction bases unmatched: 8. CDR3 in amino acids: CAWTTQGAGEKLFF. CDR3 DNA sequence: TGTGCCTGGACAACACAGGGGGCAGGGGAAAAACTGTTTTTT. Variable domain in full (rest from reference TRBV30 and TRBJ1-4): SQTIHQWPATLVQPVGSPLSLECTVEGTSNPNLYWYRQAAGRGLQLLFYSVGIGQISSEVPQNLSASRPQDRQFILSSKKLLLSDSGFYLCAWTTQGAGEKLFFGSGTQLSVL.

This clone was seen only a few times. The chain couples TRBV28 to TRBJ2-7, with a tentative D call TRBD1 (7 bases). The CDR3 is made up of 15 amino acids. Germline V lookup: CDR1 MDHEN, CDR2 SYDVKM. Trimming shortened V by 6 bases and J by 2 bases, and 17 bases separated the two germline ends. Written as DNA, the CDR3 is TGTGCCAGCAGACCAGGGGGGCTCTTCACCTACGAGCAGTACTTC. It translates to CASRPGGLFTYEQYF.

In the case of this clone: Sequence at one end of the junction differs from germline and may be a read error. This sequence joins TRBV5-6 and TRBJ2-2, with D perhaps assigned TRBD1 or TRBD2 (6 bases each). Looked up from germline, CDR1 is SGHDT and CDR2 is YYEEEE. This CDR3 spans 14 amino acids. CDR3 nucleotide sequence: TGTGCCAGCAATCGGAGGGGGAACCCCGGGGAGCTGTTTTTT. Translation gives CASNRRGNPGELFF.

This sequence joins TRBV2 and TRBJ2-2; 16 nucleotides align to TRBD2. The CDR3 runs to 17 residues. Losses at the gene ends were 8 bases for V and 6 bases for J; bases not matched to a gene: 9. Germline CDR1 reads SNHLY; CDR2 reads FYNNEI. The CDR3 sequence: CASEPGLAGGSPGELFF. CDR3 nucleotides: TGTGCCAGCGAACCGGGACTAGCGGGGGGGTCCCCCGGGGAGCTGTTTTTT.

The chain combines TRBV25-1 with TRBJ2-3; D remains ambiguous. The CDR3 consists of 14 residues. From germline, CDR1 is MGHDK and CDR2 SYGVNS. V was shortened by 1 base and J by 2 bases, with 7 bases between the two germline ends. The CDR3 DNA reads as TGTGCCAGCAGTGAATTCTCCCTCACAGATACGCAGTATTTT. This sequence encodes CASSEFSLTDTQYF.

This clone was observed a few times. The chain has TRBV19 and TRBJ1-2, with D possibly matching TRBD1 (5 bases). Germline CDR1 and CDR2: LNHDA and SQIVND (reference sequence). CDR3 length: 11 amino acids. V lost 8 bases and J lost 6, with 10 bases in between. The DNA of the CDR3 is TGTGCCAGTGAGCGGGGGAATGGCTACACCTTC. It is translated as CASERGNGYTF.

The rearrangement links TRBV7-8 to TRBJ2-3, with unresolved D. The V gene lost 1 base and the J gene lost 2 bases, with 10 bases spanning the gap. The CDR3 runs 15 residues. Per germline, CDR1 SGHVS and CDR2 FQNEAQ. In nucleotides, the CDR3 is TGTGCCAGCAGCTTAGACCAGGCGATCACAGATACGCAGTATTTT. Amino acids: CASSLDQAITDTQYF.

The rearrangement joins TRBV18 to TRBJ2-1; 12 bases agree with TRBD2. Germline V gives CDR1 KGHSH, CDR2 LQKENI. CDR3 length equals 16 residues. V dropped 2 bases and J dropped 8; count of bases not matched to a gene: 7. CDR3 coding DNA: TGTGCCAGCTCACCAAGTCTAGCGGGAGGGATCGATGAGCAGTTCTTC. Its translation is CASSPSLAGGIDEQFF. The complete variable domain, with remaining parts taken from reference TRBV18 and TRBJ2-1, reads NAGVMQNPRHLVRRRGQEARLRCSPMKGHSHVYWYRQLPEEGLKFMVYLQKENIIDESGMPKERFSAEFPKEGPSILRIQQVVRGDSAAYFCASSPSLAGGIDEQFFGPGTRLTVL.

This chain connects TRBV9 to TRBJ2-1, with 8 bases identical to TRBD2. Germline assignment: CDR1 SGDLS and CDR2 YYNGEE. The V gene end was trimmed by 0 bases and the J gene end by 9 bases; junction bases not matched to a gene: 14. This CDR3 region has 17 residues. The CDR3 protein is CASSVASTGGPLGEQFF. CDR3 sequence (DNA): TGTGCCAGCAGCGTAGCTTCCACGGGAGGGCCTCTAGGTGAGCAGTTCTTC.

This clone was counted a few times. The V call is TRBV10-3, the J call TRBJ1-5; D unresolved. Between the trimmed V and J ends, which lost 7 bases and 0 bases, there was a span of 7 bases. The CDR3 contains 13 residues. Germline V gives CDR1 ENHRY, CDR2 SYGVKD. CDR3 DNA sequence: TGTGCCATCACTTGGGATAGCAATCAGCCCCAGCATTTT. The encoded protein is CAITWDSNQPQHF.

The V call is TRBV6-5, the J call TRBJ2-5, with 9 bases aligning to TRBD1. The CDR3 spans 14 residues. Germline-derived CDR1 and CDR2 are MNHEY and SVGAGI. J gave up 1 base and V 8 bases, and 5 bases lay outside the gene matches. CDR3 loop: CASRKDRGQETQYF. CDR3 nucleotides: TGTGCCAGCCGAAAGGACAGGGGCCAAGAGACCCAGTACTTC.

The genes are TRBV9 and TRBJ1-6; D is unresolved. Germline V CDR1 and CDR2: SGDLS, YYNGEE. Deletions cut 4 bases from V and 8 bases from J, with 16 bases between. CDR3 size: 15 residues. The CDR3 here is CASSPEGYGYSPLHF. The CDR3 DNA follows: TGTGCCAGCAGCCCCGAAGGGTATGGGTATTCACCCCTCCACTTT.

The V and J genes are TRBV18 and TRBJ2-3, with unresolved D. Germline loops: CDR1 KGHSH, CDR2 LQKENI. The CDR3 covers 17 residues. V was shortened by 3 bases and J by 5 bases, with 21 bases between the two germline ends. The CDR3 nucleotides are TGTGCCAGCTCACCCCGAGGACCGGAGAATCCAGGAGATACGCAGTATTTT. Translation: CASSPRGPENPGDTQYF.

The gene calls are TRBV5-8 and TRBJ1-5; 9 bases agree with TRBD1. CDR3 size: 18 residues. The germline V gene has CDR1 SGHTS and CDR2 YDEGEE. Trimming at V came to 4 bases and at J to 5 bases, leaving 16 bases not matched to a gene. CDR3: CASSLISIRDRDDQPQHF. DNA for the CDR3: TGTGCCAGCAGCCTGATTTCTATTAGGGACAGGGATGATCAGCCCCAGCATTTT.

The chain carries TRBV2 and TRBJ2-5; 9 bases map to TRBD2. V was clipped by 3 bases and J by 8 bases; unmatched bases: 13. Germline V lookup: CDR1 SNHLY, CDR2 FYNNEI. The CDR3 runs to 16 residues. The CDR3 region is CASSEEASGAGETQYF. Here the CDR3 DNA reads TGTGCCAGCAGTGAGGAGGCTAGCGGGGCGGGGGAAACCCAGTACTTC.